These 21 T cell receptor beta chains originate from one sample sequenced in a study of blood T cell repertoires in COVID-19. The table came from immunoSEQ multiplex PCR; TCRdb's copy has only in-frame clones and leaves some out. The sample lists around 41,000 clones; around four fifths were seen once. Material for sequencing was peripheral blood. These receptors all stem from a woman aged 80 or over with acute or convalescent COVID-19.

This clone was seen once. The chain uses TRBV6-5 and TRBJ1-2, with 7 bases aligning to TRBD1. In germline, CDR1 is MNHEY, CDR2 SVGAGI. CDR3 length: 13 amino acids. J lost 4 bases, V lost 6 bases, and 5 bases had no gene match. The CDR3 sequence is CASSLGQFYGYTF. Here the CDR3 DNA reads TGTGCCAGCAGCTTGGGACAGTTCTATGGCTACACCTTC.

This clone was counted only a few times. The rearrangement links TRBV7-2 to TRBJ1-2; 7 bases map to TRBD1. The CDR3 loop spans 12 amino acids. With 5 bases clipped from V and 10 bases from J, the junction kept 7 bases outside the gene matches. Germline CDR1 and CDR2: SGHTA and FQGNSA. The CDR3 coding sequence is TGTGCCAGCAGCGCCACACAGGGGCCCTACACCTTC. It encodes CASSATQGPYTF.

The chain is built from TRBV5-6 and TRBJ1-1; D may be TRBD1 (6 bases). Germline V gene data show CDR1 as SGHDT and CDR2 as YYEEEE. This CDR3 spans 14 amino acids. Trimming took 6 bases from V and 1 from J, leaving 13 bases between them. DNA for the CDR3: TGTGCCAGCAATCCGGGGGGCAGGAACACTGAAGCTTTCTTT. It is translated as CASNPGGRNTEAFF.

This chain connects TRBV7-2 to TRBJ1-2, with D perhaps TRBD1 (5 bases). The CDR3 has 14 residues. The V gene's germline CDR1 is SGHTA and CDR2 FQGNSA. The germline V and J ends were trimmed by 7 bases and 8 bases, with 20 bases remaining between them. CDR3 amino acids: CASILSPRAHGYTF. In nucleotides, the CDR3 is TGTGCCAGCATTCTAAGCCCCAGGGCCCACGGCTACACCTTC.

The genes are TRBV30 and TRBJ2-6, with a tentative D call TRBD2 (7 bases). Deletions cut 7 bases from V and 4 bases from J, with 20 bases between. CDR1 is GTSNPN and CDR2 is SVGIG in the germline V gene (reference sequence). The CDR3 is 16 residues long. CDR3 in amino acids: CASSAEGGLGANVLTF. CDR3 bases: TGTGCCTCATCCGCGGAGGGGGGGCTCGGGGCCAACGTCCTGACTTTC.

V is TRBV6-1 and J is TRBJ2-1; 8 bases align to TRBD2. The germline V gene has CDR1 MNHNS and CDR2 SASEGT. The CDR3 is made up of 15 amino acids. Trimming at V came to 1 base and at J to 9 bases, leaving 8 bases not matched to a gene. In DNA, the CDR3 is TGTGCCAGCAGTGAAGAACGGGGGGGCCATACTGAGCAGTTCTTC. Translating gives CASSEERGGHTEQFF.

The chain is built from TRBV5-1 and TRBJ2-2; 9 bases are a match to TRBD1. J was trimmed by 4 bases and V by 3 bases; bases with no gene match: 7. Looked up from germline, CDR1 is SGHRS and CDR2 is YFSETQ. The CDR3 runs 16 residues. The CDR3 DNA is TGCGCCAGCAGCTCCGGGACAGGGCTCGGCACCGGGGAGCTGTTTTTT. Its protein is CASSSGTGLGTGELFF.

The chain combines TRBV7-9 with TRBJ2-7, with 7 bases matching TRBD1. J gave up 2 bases and V 5 bases, and 6 bases lay outside the gene matches. CDR3 length: 14 amino acids. Germline loops: CDR1 SEHNR, CDR2 FQNEAQ (reference sequence). Here the CDR3 reads CASSPPTGTYEQYF. The CDR3 DNA sequence: TGTGCCAGCAGCCCCCCGACAGGGACCTACGAGCAGTACTTC.

This chain connects TRBV12-3 or TRBV12-4 to TRBJ2-5, with D maybe TRBD1 (5 bases). Trimming removed 6 bases at V and 6 bases at J, with 14 bases between. CDR3 size: 13 residues. The CDR3 coding sequence is TGTGCCAGCAGCCTAGGGGCCGTGAAGACCCAGTACTTC. Translation: CASSLGAVKTQYF.

The chain uses TRBV10-2 and TRBJ1-1; TRBD1 aligns across 9 bases. The CDR3 is made up of 13 amino acids. Unmatched junction bases numbered 4, after V lost 8 bases and J lost 3 bases. CDR1 is WSHSY and CDR2 is SAAADI in the germline V gene. The CDR3 loop is CASHRGPDTEAFF. CDR3 in DNA: TGCGCCAGCCACAGGGGGCCCGACACTGAAGCTTTCTTT.

The chain combines TRBV4-3 with TRBJ1-4; 7 bases agree with TRBD1. V lost 0 bases, J lost 3 bases, and 4 bases stayed unmatched. Germline V lookup: CDR1 LGHNA, CDR2 YSLEER. The CDR3 consists of 16 residues. CDR3 sequence (DNA): TGCGCCAGCAGCCAAGAAAACAGGGGCCCTAATGAAAAACTGTTTTTT. Encoded protein: CASSQENRGPNEKLFF.

The genes are TRBV18 and TRBJ2-1, with 9 bases lining up with TRBD1. V shed 5 bases and J 15 bases; nucleotides not matched to a gene: 5. Per germline, CDR1 KGHSH and CDR2 LQKENI. CDR3 length: 11 residues. DNA of the CDR3: TGTGCCAGCTCAGGCCGGGACAGGGTGTTCTTC. This sequence encodes CASSGRDRVFF.

In its sample, this clone was seen once. The chain uses TRBV5-8 and TRBJ1-2; D call uncertain. Between the trimmed V and J ends, which lost 0 bases and 3 bases, there was a span of 9 bases. This CDR3 has 14 residues. The germline gives CDR1 SGHTS, CDR2 YDEGEE. CDR3 DNA sequence: TGTGCCAGCAGCTTGGCCGAGAGTTACTATGGCTACACCTTC. Translated: CASSLAESYYGYTF.

The chain recombines TRBV5-1 with TRBJ2-2; 12 bases map to TRBD2. Germline V gene sequence: CDR1 SGHRS, CDR2 YFSETQ. The CDR3 has 18 residues. Losses at the gene ends were 3 bases for V and 1 base for J; bases not matched to a gene: 7. CDR3 DNA sequence: TGCGCCAGCAGCTCCCACCCGACTAGCGGGGGGAACACCGGGGAGCTGTTTTTT. Residues: CASSSHPTSGGNTGELFF.

The genes are TRBV6-1 and TRBJ2-3, with a tentative D call TRBD2 (6 bases). CDR1 is MNHNS and CDR2 is SASEGT in the germline V gene. Between the trimmed V and J ends, which lost 0 bases and 4 bases, there was a span of 14 bases. This CDR3 comprises 16 residues. The DNA for the CDR3 is TGTGCCAGCAGTGAAGCGTGGCGGGGTGGCGCAGATACGCAGTATTTT. This gives the protein CASSEAWRGGADTQYF.

The V call is TRBV7-2, the J call TRBJ1-5, with D perhaps matching TRBD1 (5 bases). There are 14 residues in the CDR3. Trimming removed 8 bases from V and 5 bases from J, with 16 bases in between. Germline assignment: CDR1 SGHTA and CDR2 FQGNSA. Here the CDR3 DNA reads TGTGCCAGCGGGTCATGGCAGGGTTATCAGCCCCAGCATTTT. Encoded protein: CASGSWQGYQPQHF.

The rearrangement uses TRBV5-3 and TRBJ2-7; possible D gene TRBD2, 7 bases. TRBV5-3 is given ORF status, its function remaining uncertain. The ends were cut back, 4 bases at V and 0 bases at J, with 20 bases in the middle. The CDR3 extends over 17 amino acids. This CDR3 is CARSLGGANRDSYEQYF. In nucleotides, the CDR3 is TGTGCCAGAAGCCTTGGGGGGGCGAACAGGGACTCCTACGAGCAGTACTTC.

Details on this clone: The junction shows a germline mismatch at one end, possibly a read error. The V gene is TRBV24-1, the J gene TRBJ2-3, with TRBD1 as a possible D gene (5 bases). The CDR3 has 14 residues. Germline CDR1 reads KGHDR; CDR2 reads SFDVKD. The DNA of the CDR3 is TGTGCCACCAGTGATATTGGAAGCACAGGTACGCAGTATTTT. It yields the protein CATSDIGSTGTQYF.

This rearrangement joins TRBV4-2 to TRBJ1-1, with D unclear. With 2 bases removed from V and 10 bases from J, the gap between germline ends came to 11 bases. This CDR3 contains 12 residues. Germline V gene sequence: CDR1 LGHNA, CDR2 YNFKEQ. In nucleotides, the CDR3 is TGTGCCAGCAGCCAACCGAGGCTAGGAGCTTTCTTT. Translation: CASSQPRLGAFF.

This clone was observed a handful of times. The chain employs TRBV19 and TRBJ2-5, with 7 bases aligning to TRBD1. Germline V gives CDR1 LNHDA, CDR2 SQIVND (reference sequence). V trimming: 5 bases; J trimming: 1 base; junction bases outside the gene matches: 7. The CDR3 has 15 residues. The CDR3 spells CASSATGTVQETQYF. The DNA for the CDR3 is TGTGCCAGTAGTGCCACCGGGACAGTCCAAGAGACCCAGTACTTC.

This clone has a handful of counts. CDR3 nucleotides: TGTGCCAGCAGCCCCCGACTGCCTGTGGGCACCGGGGAGCTGTTTTTT. It is translated as CASSPRLPVGTGELFF. This sequence joins TRBV9 and TRBJ2-2; unclear D gene. The V and J ends lost 4 bases and 4 bases respectively, with 17 bases between them. Germline-derived CDR1 and CDR2 are SGDLS and YYNGEE. CDR3 length: 16 amino acids.